The present T cell receptor (beta chain) was sequenced within a study of cytomegalovirus exposure and HLA in healthy donors. PCR employed 60 Vbeta and 13 Jbeta primers. As handled by the study authors: Roughly 11 million shared chains were among some 75 million unique TCR beta chains counted in a later analysis. Assay: immunoSEQ multiplex PCR; the TCRdb copy retains only in-frame clones and omits some. D and trimming come from the DNA, and the V and J calls and clone size come from that table. Here the sample spans 100,000 to 150,000 clones, around 78% being singletons. Whole-study results and caveats: Donors belonging to an Asian-associated ancestry cluster reportedly showed fewer N-insertions in productive TCRs than the 666-donor mean, according to what a later analysis found. Per a later analysis, HLA-associated TCR beta chains showed more clonal expansion than other, equally common TCR beta chains. Most TCR beta V segments were productive about 90% or about 30% of the time in an earlier analysis.

Germline V gene data show CDR1 as SEHNR and CDR2 as FQNEAQ (reference sequence). The CDR3 is 16 amino acids. The V gene lost 5 bases and the J gene lost 3 bases, with 18 bases spanning the gap. A word on this clone: The antigen is undetermined.

Sequencing was carried out using PBMCs. The chain recombines TRBV7-9 with TRBJ2-3; unclear D gene. The clonotype originates from a man in his forties in good health and CMV-seronegative. In DNA, the CDR3 is TGTGCCAGCAGCCTTAGAGTTGCGTACCCTACAGATACGCAGTATTTT. Protein: CASSLRVAYPTDTQYF.